This entry lists 24 T cell receptor beta chains sequenced from one sample in a study of OX40 agonist ivuxolimab in advanced cancers. Clones were read by immunoSEQ multiplex PCR, and TCRdb kept only the in-frame ones, dropping some. The table shows tens of thousands of clones, with 90% occurring only once. The specimen comprised CD4+ or CD8+ T cells sorted from blood, sampled in a trial of the OX40 agonist ivuxolimab. The receptor set was obtained from an adult with an advanced solid tumor such as melanoma, head and neck, liver or kidney cancer.

This chain uses TRBV19 with TRBJ2-7; the D is unclear. The CDR3 has 13 amino acids. V lost 3 bases, J lost 2 bases, and 8 bases lay in between. From germline, CDR1 is LNHDA and CDR2 SQIVND (reference sequence). The CDR3, as DNA: TGTGCCAGTAGTATTCGGTTAACCTACGAGCAGTACTTC. Translation: CASSIRLTYEQYF. Together with reference TRBV19 and TRBJ2-7, the CDR3 gives the full variable domain: DGGITQSPKYLFRKEGQNVTLSCEQNLNHDAMYWYRQDPGQGLRLIYYSQIVNDFQKGDIAEGYSVSREKKESFPLTVTSAQKNPTAFYLCASSIRLTYEQYFGPGTRLTVT.

V is TRBV7-8 and J is TRBJ2-7, with 7 bases aligning to TRBD1. J was trimmed by 0 bases and V by 1 base; bases with no gene match: 3. CDR1 and CDR2 (germline): SGHVS, FQNEAQ. The CDR3 loop spans 15 amino acids. Here the CDR3 DNA reads TGTGCCAGCAGCTTAGGTCGGACAGGCTCCTACGAGCAGTACTTC. Translating it yields CASSLGRTGSYEQYF.

CDR3 in DNA: TGTGCCAGCAGTTACGACGGTGTGAACACTGAAGCTTTCTTT. Amino acid sequence: CASSYDGVNTEAFF. This sequence joins TRBV6-5 and TRBJ1-1; D is ambiguous. The length of the CDR3 is 14 residues. Germline CDR1 reads MNHEY; CDR2 reads SVGAGI. V was cut by 2 bases and J by 0 bases, with 7 bases left in between.

This chain joins TRBV7-9 and TRBJ1-4; 7 nucleotides agree with TRBD1. Looked up from germline, CDR1 is SEHNR and CDR2 is FQNEAQ (reference sequence). This CDR3 contains 14 residues. The ends lost 5 bases at V and 8 bases at J; junction bases unmatched: 8. In DNA, the CDR3 is TGTGCCAGCAGCCGAGACAGGGCTTGGGAAAAACTGTTTTTT. This sequence encodes CASSRDRAWEKLFF.

CDR3 sequence (DNA): TGTGCCAGTAATAGCGGGAGCTCTTACTCGCAGTTCTTC. Translation: CASNSGSSYSQFF. The rearrangement links TRBV7-9 to TRBJ2-1; TRBD2 matches 9 bases. There are 13 residues in the CDR3. Trimming cost V 9 bases and J 12 bases; bases outside gene matches: 12. The germline V gene encodes CDR1 SEHNR and CDR2 FQNEAQ (reference sequence).

This clone came up once. This chain links TRBV14 with TRBJ2-7, with 7 bases that match TRBD1. V shed 2 bases, J shed 6 bases, and the junction held 13 bases outside the gene matches. Germline assignment: CDR1 SGHDN and CDR2 FVKESK. The CDR3 has 16 amino acids. CDR3 sequence reads: CASSQFFGQGEAEQYF. Written as DNA, the CDR3 is TGTGCCAGCAGCCAATTCTTCGGTCAGGGGGAAGCCGAGCAGTACTTC. The full variable domain, completed using reference TRBV14 and TRBJ2-7, is EAGVTQFPSHSVIEKGQTVTLRCDPISGHDNLYWYRRVMGKEIKFLLHFVKESKQDESGMPNNRFLAERTGGTYSTLKVQPAELEDSGVYFCASSQFFGQGEAEQYFGPGTRLTVT.

The rearrangement links TRBV13 to TRBJ1-3; D is unresolved. Germline V gene lookup returns CDR1 PRHDT and CDR2 FYEKMQ (reference sequence). Trimming pared 4 bases from V and 0 bases from J, leaving 7 bases between. This CDR3 contains 14 residues. This CDR3 reads CASSSPSSGNTIYF. DNA of the CDR3: TGTGCCAGCAGCTCGCCAAGCTCTGGAAACACCATATATTTT.

The chain recombines TRBV10-1 with TRBJ2-7, with D unresolved. Germline loops: CDR1 WNHNN, CDR2 SYGVQD (reference sequence). This CDR3 contains 16 residues. Deletions cut 0 bases from V and 2 bases from J, with 14 bases between. CDR3 sequence (DNA): TGCGCCAGCAGTGAGTCCCCGACATCTCCCACCTACGAGCAGTACTTC. Encoded protein: CASSESPTSPTYEQYF.

The rearrangement uses TRBV18 and TRBJ1-1; no clear D gene. CDR1 is KGHSH and CDR2 is LQKENI in the germline V gene. The CDR3 spans 16 residues. Trimming took 0 bases from V and 0 from J, leaving 11 bases between them. In DNA, the CDR3 is TGTGCCAGCTCACCACCGGAGGGTACGATGAACACTGAAGCTTTCTTT. As protein: CASSPPEGTMNTEAFF.

This clone was recorded once. This sequence joins TRBV16 and TRBJ1-1, with TRBD1 as a possible D gene (5 bases). The germline V gene has CDR1 KGHSY and CDR2 FQNENV. The CDR3 extends over 13 amino acids. V was clipped by 10 bases and J by 4 bases, with 16 bases between them. CDR3 sequence (DNA): TGTGCCACCAAGGGGAGTTATCTCACTGAAGCTTTCTTT. Protein: CATKGSYLTEAFF.

This chain connects TRBV5-1 to TRBJ2-7; TRBD1 might be the D (6 bases). There are 13 residues in the CDR3. Per the germline V gene, CDR1 is SGHRS and CDR2 is YFSETQ. The V end lost 0 bases, the J end lost 6 bases, and 10 bases lay between the germline ends. CDR3 in DNA: TGCGCCAGCAGCTTGGGGGGACATGTCGAGCAGTACTTC. This codes for CASSLGGHVEQYF.

The chain joins TRBV19 to TRBJ2-2, with D hard to call. V lost 7 bases to trimming and J lost 5 bases, with 11 bases between them. Germline CDR1 and CDR2: LNHDA and SQIVND (reference sequence). The CDR3 spans 13 residues. As DNA, the CDR3 is TGTGCCAGTACAGAGACATTGACCGGGGAGCTGTTTTTT. Its translation is CASTETLTGELFF.

The count of this clone is one. The rearrangement links TRBV6-1 to TRBJ2-7, with D perhaps matching TRBD1 (5 bases). The CDR3 length is 15 residues. Trimming cost V 4 bases and J 0 bases, with 13 bases left between them. CDR1 MNHNS and CDR2 SASEGT come from the germline V gene. The CDR3 DNA reads TGTGCCAGCAGTGCACCCCGACAGAGCTCCTACGAGCAGTACTTC. As protein: CASSAPRQSSYEQYF.

This clone is a singleton in its sample. The sample holds other DNA sequences that translate to the same CDR3. The chain couples TRBV27 to TRBJ1-1, with D possibly matching TRBD1 (5 bases). Germline V gene lookup returns CDR1 MNHEY and CDR2 SMNVEV (reference sequence). The CDR3 is 14 amino acids. The V end was cut by 3 bases, the J end by 0 bases, with 8 bases between. CDR3 amino acids: CASSLGGVNTEAFF. The CDR3 DNA sequence: TGTGCCAGCAGTTTGGGGGGGGTGAACACTGAAGCTTTCTTT.

This chain uses TRBV6-1 with TRBJ2-7; D unresolved. The CDR3 runs to 13 residues. Germline V gene lookup returns CDR1 MNHNS and CDR2 SASEGT. V was shortened by 0 bases and J by 3 bases, with 6 bases between the two germline ends. The CDR3 DNA follows: TGTGCCAGCAGTGAAGCCCTTCTCTACGAGCAGTACTTC. Encoded protein: CASSEALLYEQYF.

CDR3 DNA sequence: TGTGCCAGCAGTTTACGAGGACAAGAAGCTTTCTTT. This encodes CASSLRGQEAFF. The chain has TRBV27 and TRBJ1-1; D might be TRBD1 (5 bases). The CDR3 is 12 residues long. CDR1 is MNHEY, CDR2 SMNVEV, per germline (reference sequence). V lost 2 bases and J lost 8, with 9 bases in between.

The rearrangement links TRBV21-1 to TRBJ2-7; the table's D call TRBD2 went unverified against the DNA. TRBV21-1 counts as a pseudogene. This CDR3 is 19 amino acids long. CDR3 nucleotides: TGTGCCAGCAGCAACCTCGAAACTAGCGGGACATACTACTCCTACGAGCAGTACTTC. Translating gives CASSNLETSGTYYSYEQYF.

The chain has TRBV4-1 and TRBJ2-3; no reliable D call. This CDR3 spans 17 amino acids. Germline V gene lookup returns CDR1 MGHRA and CDR2 YSYEKL. V dropped 0 bases and J dropped 1 base, with 14 bases sitting between them. Here the CDR3 reads CASSQDPPPRGTDTQYF. The CDR3 nucleotides read TGCGCCAGCAGCCAAGATCCACCTCCCCGAGGCACAGATACGCAGTATTTT.

V usage is TRBV15 and J usage is TRBJ2-5, with 8 nucleotides matching TRBD2. The DNA end lines up better with TRBJ2-7; the J call may be wrong. CDR1 and CDR2 from the germline V gene are LNHNV and YYDKDF (reference sequence). This CDR3 comprises 15 residues. CDR3 region: CATSRGTGGPVEQYF. CDR3 bases: TGTGCCACCAGCAGAGGTACGGGAGGGCCCGTCGAGCAGTACTTC.

The chain has TRBV19 and TRBJ2-7, with TRBD2 identical over 7 bases. Looked up from germline, CDR1 is LNHDA and CDR2 is SQIVND (reference sequence). The CDR3 runs 15 residues. V was clipped by 3 bases and J by 2 bases; unmatched bases: 7. The CDR3, as DNA: TGTGCCAGTAGTATGGAAGGCGGGAGTGCCTACGAGCAGTACTTC. Protein: CASSMEGGSAYEQYF.

V is TRBV5-6 and J is TRBJ2-5; D remains ambiguous. The ends were cut back, 4 bases at V and 0 bases at J, with 16 bases in the middle. Germline CDR1 SGHDT, CDR2 YYEEEE. The CDR3 consists of 16 residues. The CDR3 region is CASSQDEVMDQETQYF. In DNA form, the CDR3 reads TGTGCCAGCAGCCAAGACGAGGTCATGGACCAAGAGACCCAGTACTTC.

This chain uses TRBV19 with TRBJ2-7, with D tentatively TRBD1 (6 bases). CDR1 and CDR2 (germline): LNHDA, SQIVND (reference sequence). The CDR3 contains 12 residues. V shed 10 bases and J shed 5 bases, with 15 bases lying between them. The CDR3 loop is CATQTGSNEQYF. The CDR3 DNA reads as TGTGCCACACAGACAGGAAGTAACGAGCAGTACTTC. The variable domain in full, completed from reference TRBV19 and TRBJ2-7, reads DGGITQSPKYLFRKEGQNVTLSCEQNLNHDAMYWYRQDPGQGLRLIYYSQIVNDFQKGDIAEGYSVSREKKESFPLTVTSAQKNPTAFYLCATQTGSNEQYFGPGTRLTVT.

The chain employs TRBV9 and TRBJ1-2, with D tentatively TRBD1 (5 bases). V shed 4 bases and J shed 5 bases, with 15 bases lying between them. CDR1 is SGDLS and CDR2 is YYNGEE in the germline V gene. The CDR3 sequence is 14 residues long. The CDR3 sequence: CASSQGQSGYGYTF. In DNA form, the CDR3 reads TGTGCCAGCAGCCAAGGACAATCGGGGTATGGCTACACCTTC.

CDR3 DNA sequence: TGCGCCAGCTCGGAGGGGGTCGGAAACACCATATATTTT. As protein: CASSEGVGNTIYF. The chain recombines TRBV5-1 with TRBJ1-3; D possibly corresponds to TRBD1 (6 bases). This CDR3 contains 13 residues. The germline gives CDR1 SGHRS, CDR2 YFSETQ. V lost 7 bases to trimming and J lost 4 bases, with 12 bases between them. Combining the CDR3 with reference TRBV5-1 and TRBJ1-3 gives the whole variable domain KAGVTQTPRYLIKTRGQQVTLSCSPISGHRSVSWYQQTPGQGLQFLFEYFSETQRNKGNFPGRFSGRQFSNSRSEMNVSTLELGDSALYLCASSEGVGNTIYFGEGSWLTVV.